This T cell receptor (beta chain) was identified during a study of blood T cell repertoires in COVID-19. Assay used: immunoSEQ multiplex PCR; TCRdb lists only in-frame clones, some missing. The repertoire holds 300,000 to 400,000 clones, with approximately 81% as singletons. The CDR3 covers 15 residues. Germline V gene lookup returns CDR1 MNHEY and CDR2 SVGAGI. Between the trimmed V and J ends, which lost 6 bases and 2 bases, there was a span of 17 bases. The sample consisted of PBMCs or T cells enriched from blood (not recorded which). V gene TRBV6-5 combines with J gene TRBJ2-7, with D possibly matching TRBD1 (5 bases). This sequence originates from a woman between 25 and 40 years old who had been exposed to COVID-19. CDR3 sequence: CASRDLARGTYEQYF. In DNA, the CDR3 is TGTGCCAGCAGGGATTTGGCTAGGGGAACCTACGAGCAGTACTTC.